Listed here are 9 T cell receptor beta chains from one sample, sequenced in a study of T cells in Graves' hyperthyroidism and ophthalmopathy (dated by TCRdb to between 2018 and 2021). Library construction relied on multiplex PCR. TCRdb shows the sequencer as Illumina HiSeq 2000. Amplification of TCR beta CDR3 regions was carried out from RNA transcripts. For the first round of RT-PCR on the TCR CDR3, the HTBI primer set was used together with the Qiagen OneStep RT-PCR kit. TCRdb itself trimmed the public reads at Q25 with fastp, ran MiXCR and retained productive beta chains. One record per CDR3 amino acid sequence lists the most common genes and DNA. In all, the sample holds about 610,000 distinct CDR3 sequences, and about 15% of those were seen once. Roughly 4.5% of the sample lies in the top ten. Input material: blood. The receptors stem from a woman in her forties with Graves' ophthalmopathy.

V and J are TRBV11-1 and TRBJ2-2; 8 nucleotides align to TRBD2. The CDR3 runs to 18 residues. Germline-derived CDR1 and CDR2 are SGHAT and FQDESV (reference sequence). The V and J ends lost 2 bases and 7 bases, in that order; junction bases with no gene match: 15. The CDR3 nucleotides read TGTGCCAGCAGCTTAAGGGAGGTAAAAGCGGGAGAGATCGGGGAGCTGTTTTTT. Protein sequence: CASSLREVKAGEIGELFF.

This clonotype was seen ten or more times. The gene calls are TRBV20-1 and TRBJ2-7; perhaps D is TRBD1 or TRBD2 (5 bases each). Trimming removed 5 bases from V and 0 bases from J, with 17 bases in between. The CDR3 consists of 15 residues. The germline V gene encodes CDR1 DFQATT and CDR2 SNEGSKA (reference sequence). The CDR3 coding sequence is TGCAGTGCTTTCGATCGGGACCCGTCCTCCTACGAGCAGTACTTC. Translation gives CSAFDRDPSSYEQYF.

This clonotype was seen repeatedly, ten times or more. CDR3 DNA sequence: TGTGCCACTAAAGAGGGCCAGAACCAAGAGACCCAGTACTTC. This translates into CATKEGQNQETQYF. The rearrangement joins TRBV27 to TRBJ2-5, with D possibly being TRBD2 (5 bases). Trimming cost V 10 bases and J 0 bases, with 15 bases left between them. CDR1 is MNHEY and CDR2 is SMNVEV in the germline V gene (reference sequence). The CDR3 sequence is 14 residues long.

This clonotype was seen ten or more times. The V call is TRBV29-1, the J call TRBJ2-7; 7 nucleotides line up with TRBD2. CDR3 length: 11 residues. Germline V lookup: CDR1 SQVTM, CDR2 ANQGSEA. Trimming at V came to 7 bases and at J to 6 bases, leaving 6 bases not matched to a gene. The CDR3 nucleotides read TGCAGCGGTCGACTAGCCGGCGAGCAGTACTTC. This translates into CSGRLAGEQYF.

This clonotype was recorded many times. This chain joins TRBV12-3 or TRBV12-4 and TRBJ2-7, with 7 bases aligning to TRBD1. CDR3 length equals 15 residues. J was trimmed by 2 bases and V by 5 bases; bases with no gene match: 9. DNA of the CDR3: TGTGCCAGCAGTCCGTCCCGGGACAGCACCTACGAGCAGTACTTC. Translation gives CASSPSRDSTYEQYF.

This clonotype appeared many times. The chain has TRBV28 and TRBJ1-2; no clear D. CDR3 size: 14 residues. Per the germline V gene, CDR1 is MDHEN and CDR2 is SYDVKM. Between the trimmed V and J ends, which lost 5 bases and 0 bases, there was a span of 10 bases. The CDR3 coding sequence is TGTGCCAGCAGTCCTTACAGAGCTAACTATGGCTACACCTTC. Translating it yields CASSPYRANYGYTF.

This clonotype was picked up a small number of times. The DNA of the CDR3 is TGTGCCAGCAGCTTGGGGCCTGGGGGGCTGGACGAGCAGTACTTC. Translating gives CASSLGPGGLDEQYF. The chain recombines TRBV5-6 with TRBJ2-7; either TRBD1 or TRBD2 may fit D (6 bases each). The germline CDR1 and CDR2 sequences are SGHDT and YYEEEE. V was pared by 0 bases and J by 5 bases, with 15 bases between. This CDR3 has 15 residues.

J is TRBJ2-7 and V is TRBV20-1, with D possibly matching TRBD2 (5 bases). The germline V gene has CDR1 DFQATT and CDR2 SNEGSKA (reference sequence). The V end lost 5 bases, the J end lost 3 bases, and 11 bases lay between the germline ends. CDR3 size: 12 residues. The CDR3 region is CSAGKDYYEQYF. The CDR3 bases are TGCAGTGCTGGAAAAGACTACTACGAGCAGTACTTC.

This clonotype was seen repeatedly, ten times or more. V is TRBV25-1 and J is TRBJ1-2; 7 bases match TRBD1. V shed 6 bases, J shed 3 bases, and the junction held 16 bases outside the gene matches. This CDR3 contains 17 residues. Per the germline V gene, CDR1 is MGHDK and CDR2 is SYGVNS. CDR3 amino acids: CASRPPGTDYLHYGYTF. The CDR3, as DNA: TGTGCCAGCAGACCTCCCGGGACAGATTACTTACACTATGGCTACACCTTC.